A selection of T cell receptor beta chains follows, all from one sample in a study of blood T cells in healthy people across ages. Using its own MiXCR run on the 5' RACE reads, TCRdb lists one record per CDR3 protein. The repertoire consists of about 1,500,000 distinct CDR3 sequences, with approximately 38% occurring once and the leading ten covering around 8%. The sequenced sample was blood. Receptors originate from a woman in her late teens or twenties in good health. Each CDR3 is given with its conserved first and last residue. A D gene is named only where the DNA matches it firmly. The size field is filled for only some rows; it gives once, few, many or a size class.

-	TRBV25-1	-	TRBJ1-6	CASRRSGSNSPLHF	TGTGCCAGCAGAAGATCGGGATCCAATTCACCCCTCCACTTT
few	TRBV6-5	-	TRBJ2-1	CASSYSQLEFF	TGTGCCAGCAGTTACTCCCAGTTGGAGTTCTTC
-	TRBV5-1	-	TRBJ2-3	CASTRSGTSTDTQYF	TGCGCCAGCACGAGGTCCGGGACCAGCACAGATACGCAGTATTTT
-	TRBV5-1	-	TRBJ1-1	CASSLDYAGSDTEAFF	TGCGCCAGCAGCTTGGATTATGCAGGGTCGGACACTGAAGCTTTCTTT
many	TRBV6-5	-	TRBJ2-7	CASSSQGPYEQYF	TGTGCCAGCAGTTCGCAGGGTCCCTACGAGCAGTACTTC
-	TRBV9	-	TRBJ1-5	CASGQNSNQPQHF	TGTGCCAGCGGGCAGAACAGCAATCAGCCCCAGCATTTT
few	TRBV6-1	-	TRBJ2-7	CASRADEQYF	TGTGCCAGCAGGGCGGACGAGCAGTACTTC
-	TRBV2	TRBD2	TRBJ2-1	CASRDGEGLHNEQFF	TGTGCCAGCAGGGACGGGGAGGGCCTTCACAACGAGCAGTTCTTC
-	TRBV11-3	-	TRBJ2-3	CASSLGPFVKDTDTQYF	TGTGCCAGCAGCTTAGGCCCTTTCGTCAAGGACACAGATACGCAGTATTTT
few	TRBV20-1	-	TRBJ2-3	CSAQGAGGGADTQYF	TGCAGTGCCCAGGGGGCGGGAGGTGGGGCAGATACGCAGTATTTT
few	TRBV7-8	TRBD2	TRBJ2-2	CASRSAGGTNTGELFF	TGTGCCAGCAGATCTGCCGGGGGGACCAACACCGGGGAGCTGTTTTTT
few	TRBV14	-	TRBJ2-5	CASSPYLGGVQQTQYF	TGTGCCAGCAGCCCATACCTCGGGGGTGTTCAACAGACCCAGTACTTC
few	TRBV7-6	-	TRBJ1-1	CASSLIVPSLNTEAFF	TGTGCCAGCAGCTTAATTGTCCCCAGCCTGAACACTGAAGCTTTCTTT
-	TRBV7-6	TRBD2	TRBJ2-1	CASSLALLAGPYNEQFF	TGTGCCAGCAGCTTAGCTCTCCTAGCGGGGCCGTACAATGAGCAGTTCTTC
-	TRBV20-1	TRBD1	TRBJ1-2	CSANVGTGDHGYTF	TGCAGTGCTAACGTTGGAACAGGGGACCATGGCTACACCTTC
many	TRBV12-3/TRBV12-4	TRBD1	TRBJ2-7	CASSLATGTGYEQYF	TGTGCCAGCAGTTTAGCTACAGGGACAGGCTACGAGCAGTACTTC
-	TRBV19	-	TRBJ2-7	CASSLGFNYEQYF	TGTGCCAGTAGTCTGGGGTTTAACTACGAGCAGTACTTC
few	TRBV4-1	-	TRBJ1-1	CASSSTGRLTEAFF	TGCGCCAGCAGCAGTACAGGGCGGCTCACTGAAGCTTTCTTT
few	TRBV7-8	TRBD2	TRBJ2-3	CASSQDLAGGADTQYF	TGTGCCAGCAGCCAAGACCTAGCGGGGGGGGCAGATACGCAGTATTTT
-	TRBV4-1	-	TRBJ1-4	CASSQGETRSNEKLFF	TGCGCCAGCAGCCAAGGAGAGACAAGAAGCAATGAAAAACTGTTTTTT
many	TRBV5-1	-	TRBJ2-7	CASSLSGLPYEQYF	TGCGCCAGCAGCCTTTCCGGACTCCCTTACGAGCAGTACTTC
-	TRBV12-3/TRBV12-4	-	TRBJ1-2	CASSKGGLDGYTF	TGTGCCAGCAGCAAAGGCGGGTTAGATGGCTACACCTTC
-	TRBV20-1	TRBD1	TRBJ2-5	CSAHSGTGVQETQYF	TGCAGTGCGCACTCAGGGACAGGGGTACAAGAGACCCAGTACTTC
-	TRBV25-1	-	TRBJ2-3	CASSELGAGSSTDTQYF	TGTGCCAGCAGTGAATTAGGGGCGGGATCTAGCACAGATACGCAGTATTTT
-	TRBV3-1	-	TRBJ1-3	CASSQGGRVNSGNTIYF	TGTGCCAGCAGCCAAGGGGGCAGGGTAAACTCTGGAAACACCATATATTTT
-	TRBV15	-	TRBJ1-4	CATSRDGENRNEKLFF	TGTGCCACCAGCAGAGATGGGGAGAACCGTAATGAAAAACTGTTTTTT
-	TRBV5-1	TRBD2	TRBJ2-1	CASRTSGGPYNEQFF	TGCGCCAGCCGGACTAGCGGGGGGCCCTACAATGAGCAGTTCTTC
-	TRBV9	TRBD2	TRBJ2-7	CASSVGGGGLPSHEQYF	TGTGCCAGCAGCGTAGGGGGCGGGGGGCTTCCCTCCCACGAGCAGTACTTC
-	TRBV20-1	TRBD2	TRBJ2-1	CSVCRLAGEDEQFF	TGCAGTGTATGTAGGCTAGCGGGAGAGGATGAGCAGTTCTTC
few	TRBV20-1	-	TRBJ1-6	CSARDPFDSPLHF	TGCAGTGCTAGAGATCCCTTCGATTCACCCCTCCACTTT